The 31 T cell receptor beta chains reported below all come from one sample, sequenced in a study of neurological immune-mediated disorders. Each CDR3 protein gets one entry after TCRdb re-called the 5' RACE reads with MiXCR. The data show about 80,000 distinct CDR3 sequences, with about 5.2% seen just once and 2% to 2.5% held by the top ten. The sequencing input was PBMCs. These receptors were taken from a woman aged 25 to 39 with multiple sclerosis.

The chain has TRBV5-5 and TRBJ1-1; TRBD1 agrees at 10 bases. The CDR3 contains 15 residues. Germline loops: CDR1 SGHKS, CDR2 YYEKEE (reference sequence). Losses at the gene ends were 4 bases for V and 4 bases for J; bases not matched to a gene: 7. The CDR3 DNA reads as TGTGCCAGCAGCACAGGACAGGGGGTATTCACTGAAGCTTTCTTT. Translation gives CASSTGQGVFTEAFF.

This clonotype was observed many times. The J gene is TRBJ2-5, the V gene TRBV20-1; the D is unclear. Germline lookup yields CDR1 DFQATT and CDR2 SNEGSKA (reference sequence). The V and J ends lost 8 bases and 0 bases respectively, with 10 bases between them. CDR3 length: 12 residues. DNA for the CDR3: TGCAGTTTTGACACACACCAAGAGACCCAGTACTTC. The encoded protein is CSFDTHQETQYF.

Many counts were recorded for this clonotype. This chain uses TRBV12-3 or TRBV12-4 with TRBJ1-1; the D is unclear. This CDR3 contains 18 residues. V gave up 0 bases and J gave up 0 bases, with 17 bases separating them. DNA of the CDR3: TGTGCCAGCAGTTTAGCTCCGCCACGGTTGGGCATGAACACTGAAGCTTTCTTT. This sequence encodes CASSLAPPRLGMNTEAFF.

Ten or more counts support this clonotype. The V gene is TRBV19, the J gene TRBJ2-1, with TRBD2 matching 8 bases. The CDR3 length is 14 residues. The V segment lost 6 bases and the J segment 6 bases; nucleotides outside the gene matches: 7. The germline V gene encodes CDR1 LNHDA and CDR2 SQIVND (reference sequence). CDR3 region: CASSSGSQFNEQFF. CDR3 DNA: TGTGCCAGTAGCAGCGGGAGCCAGTTCAATGAGCAGTTCTTC.

This clonotype came up many times. This chain joins TRBV5-1 and TRBJ2-5; 11 bases map to TRBD2. CDR1 SGHRS and CDR2 YFSETQ come from the germline V gene. This CDR3 has 16 residues. V lost 3 bases to trimming and J lost 0 bases; unmatched junction nucleotides: 4. CDR3 coding DNA: TGCGCCAGCAGCTACGGGACTAGCGGAAACCAAGAGACCCAGTACTTC. The encoded protein is CASSYGTSGNQETQYF.

In this sample, this clonotype turned up a few times. The chain employs TRBV20-1 and TRBJ2-1; D ambiguous. The germline gives CDR1 DFQATT, CDR2 SNEGSKA (reference sequence). V lost 0 bases and J 4 bases, leaving 13 bases between the germline ends. CDR3 length: 15 residues. The CDR3 DNA reads as TGCAGTGCTAGAGATTTCAGGCAGGATTACAATGAGCAGTTCTTC. Its protein product is CSARDFRQDYNEQFF.

This clonotype came up a few times. The chain is built from TRBV5-1 and TRBJ2-1, with 8 positions matching TRBD1. V was clipped by 1 base and J by 6 bases; unmatched bases: 3. Germline CDR1 and CDR2: SGHRS and YFSETQ. CDR3 length: 14 amino acids. CDR3 residues: CASSLITGGNEQFF. In nucleotides, the CDR3 is TGCGCCAGCAGCTTGATCACAGGGGGCAATGAGCAGTTCTTC.

At least ten counts were recorded for this clonotype. J is TRBJ2-5 and V is TRBV5-6, with 8 bases identical to TRBD1. CDR3 length equals 12 residues. The V and J ends lost 4 bases and 13 bases, in that order; junction bases with no gene match: 9. The V gene's germline CDR1 is SGHDT and CDR2 YYEEEE. CDR3 sequence: CASSAGTGGGYF. CDR3 nucleotides: TGTGCCAGCAGCGCCGGGACAGGCGGCGGGTACTTC.

This clonotype was counted between two and nine times. The chain couples TRBV24-1 to TRBJ2-3; D is perhaps TRBD1 or TRBD2 (5 bases each). Trimming pared 2 bases from V and 7 bases from J, leaving 15 bases between. CDR3 size: 15 residues. The V gene's germline CDR1 is KGHDR and CDR2 SFDVKD. DNA of the CDR3: TGTGCCACCAGTGATTCCGGTCAGGGAGCAAATACGCAGTATTTT. It is translated as CATSDSGQGANTQYF.

A few counts support this clonotype. The chain carries TRBV28 and TRBJ2-5, with TRBD2 identical over 11 bases. Germline V lookup: CDR1 MDHEN, CDR2 SYDVKM. The CDR3 sequence is 15 residues long. V lost 6 bases to trimming and J lost 5 bases; unmatched junction nucleotides: 8. The chain's CDR3 is CASRVSGRAVETQYF. CDR3 DNA sequence: TGTGCCAGCAGGGTTAGCGGGAGGGCGGTCGAGACCCAGTACTTC.

This clonotype has at least ten counts. The rearrangement links TRBV12-3 or TRBV12-4 to TRBJ2-1; TRBD2 aligns across 9 bases. CDR3 length equals 16 residues. V lost 4 bases, J lost 6 bases, and 10 bases stayed unmatched. The DNA of the CDR3 is TGTGCCAGCAGTTACGAAGCGGGGGGAGGGTCCAATGAGCAGTTCTTC. This encodes CASSYEAGGGSNEQFF.

This clonotype occurred many times. This chain links TRBV5-1 with TRBJ2-3; TRBD2 matches at 10 bases. CDR1 is SGHRS and CDR2 is YFSETQ in the germline V gene. The CDR3 sequence is 16 residues long. V dropped 4 bases and J dropped 1; count of bases not matched to a gene: 6. The CDR3 loop is CASSLAGARGTDTQYF. The CDR3 DNA sequence: TGCGCCAGCAGCCTAGCGGGGGCGCGGGGCACAGATACGCAGTATTTT.

This clonotype was observed a handful of times. The V call is TRBV5-1, the J call TRBJ1-1; D is ambiguous. The CDR3 sequence is 11 residues long. The germline V and J ends were trimmed by 10 bases and 7 bases, with 14 bases remaining between them. Germline CDR1 SGHRS, CDR2 YFSETQ. For the CDR3, the DNA is TGCGCCTCTCGAGGGCCGTTTGAAGCTTTCTTT. The encoded protein is CASRGPFEAFF.

V is TRBV18 and J is TRBJ1-1; the match to TRBD1 covers 9 bases. CDR3 length equals 14 residues. With 6 bases clipped from V and 5 bases from J, the junction kept 7 bases outside the gene matches. Germline lookup yields CDR1 KGHSH and CDR2 LQKENI. The CDR3 sequence: CASSDRGAGTEAFF. As DNA, the CDR3 is TGTGCCAGCTCCGACAGGGGGGCGGGAACTGAAGCTTTCTTT. Combining the CDR3 with reference TRBV18 and TRBJ1-1 gives the whole variable domain NAGVMQNPRHLVRRRGQEARLRCSPMKGHSHVYWYRQLPEEGLKFMVYLQKENIIDESGMPKERFSAEFPKEGPSILRIQQVVRGDSAAYFCASSDRGAGTEAFFGQGTRLTVV.

This clonotype was recorded at least ten times. V is TRBV20-1 and J is TRBJ2-2, with 9 positions matching TRBD1. Germline CDR1 is DFQATT and CDR2 is SNEGSKA (reference sequence). Unmatched junction bases numbered 3, after V lost 6 bases and J lost 1 base. This CDR3 region has 14 residues. The DNA of the CDR3 is TGCAGTGCCCGGGACAGGGTGAACACCGGGGAGCTGTTTTTT. It encodes CSARDRVNTGELFF.

The chain recombines TRBV20-1 with TRBJ2-3; 9 positions agree with TRBD2. Trimming at V came to 5 bases and at J to 6 bases, leaving 12 bases not matched to a gene. Germline V CDR1 and CDR2: DFQATT, SNEGSKA (reference sequence). The CDR3 contains 15 residues. The CDR3: CSAGGRRGGPDTQYF. In DNA, the CDR3 is TGCAGTGCTGGAGGTCGGCGGGGGGGCCCCGATACGCAGTATTTT.

This clonotype was seen many times. This chain joins TRBV29-1 and TRBJ2-7, with 10 bases fitting TRBD1. The CDR3 contains 16 residues. Germline V gives CDR1 SQVTM, CDR2 ANQGSEA. V lost 2 bases, J lost 4 bases, and 11 bases stayed unmatched. In DNA, the CDR3 is TGCAGCGTTGAAAATTATGACAGGGGGCACCCTTACGAGCAGTACGTC. Its protein is CSVENYDRGHPYEQYV.

This clonotype was counted only a few times. The chain combines TRBV3-1 with TRBJ2-1; D unclear. Germline V gives CDR1 LGHDT, CDR2 YNNKEL (reference sequence). The CDR3 has 15 amino acids. Trimming took off 4 bases at V and 0 bases at J, with 10 bases between the two ends. CDR3 nucleotides: TGTGCCAGCAGCCGCCACCCCGTCTCCTACAATGAGCAGTTCTTC. This translates into CASSRHPVSYNEQFF.

The chain carries TRBV27 and TRBJ2-1; D unresolved. Trimming took off 3 bases at V and 8 bases at J, with 14 bases between the two ends. Germline CDR1 and CDR2: MNHEY and SMNVEV (reference sequence). This CDR3 is 14 amino acids long. As DNA, the CDR3 is TGTGCCAGCAGTTTTGTAGGCCCCTATGATGAGCAGTTCTTC. It codes for CASSFVGPYDEQFF.

This rearrangement joins TRBV12-3 or TRBV12-4 to TRBJ2-1; either TRBD1 or TRBD2 may fit D (5 bases each). V was cut by 8 bases and J by 8 bases, with 19 bases left in between. The CDR3 sequence is 14 residues long. The CDR3 DNA reads TGTGCCAGCCGAGGGTGGGGGTCCGGAGATGAGCAGTTCTTC. This encodes CASRGWGSGDEQFF.

In this sample, this clonotype turned up many times. This rearrangement joins TRBV18 to TRBJ1-2; maybe TRBD1 (6 bases). V gave up 3 bases and J gave up 7 bases, with 21 bases separating them. The CDR3 loop spans 16 amino acids. In germline, CDR1 is KGHSH, CDR2 LQKENI. The CDR3 reads CASSPPNEQGGSGYTF. As DNA, the CDR3 is TGTGCCAGCTCACCCCCGAACGAACAGGGTGGTTCTGGCTACACCTTC.

There are many counts of this clonotype. This rearrangement joins TRBV27 to TRBJ2-3; 14 bases line up with TRBD2. Looked up from germline, CDR1 is MNHEY and CDR2 is SMNVEV (reference sequence). The CDR3 length is 16 residues. V was pared by 5 bases and J by 6 bases, with 7 bases of the junction left unmatched. The CDR3 nucleotides read TGTGCCAGCAGTGTCCGACTAGCGGGGGGGCCGGATACGCAGTATTTT. Translated, it gives CASSVRLAGGPDTQYF.

The V and J genes are TRBV5-1 and TRBJ2-1; TRBD2 matches 10 bases. Germline assignment: CDR1 SGHRS and CDR2 YFSETQ. Trimming removed 0 bases from V and 7 bases from J; junction bases left unmatched: 7. CDR3 length: 16 residues. The CDR3, as DNA: TGCGCCAGCAGCTTGGTAATAGCGGGAGGAACGAATGAGCAGTTCTTC. Encoded protein: CASSLVIAGGTNEQFF. Full variable domain (remainder filled in from reference TRBV5-1 and TRBJ2-1): KAGVTQTPRYLIKTRGQQVTLSCSPISGHRSVSWYQQTPGQGLQFLFEYFSETQRNKGNFPGRFSGRQFSNSRSEMNVSTLELGDSALYLCASSLVIAGGTNEQFFGPGTRLTVL.

This clonotype was recorded many times. V is TRBV20-1 and J is TRBJ2-4; 7 bases map to TRBD2. The CDR3 is 16 residues long. Per germline, CDR1 DFQATT and CDR2 SNEGSKA (reference sequence). V was clipped by 2 bases and J by 4 bases; unmatched bases: 11. CDR3 residues: CSARSGTAGVKNIQYF. The CDR3 DNA follows: TGCAGTGCTAGATCCGGAACGGCGGGAGTTAAAAACATTCAGTACTTC.

As regards this clonotype: The junction departs from germline at one end; a sequencing error may be responsible. The chain has TRBV10-3 and TRBJ2-3; 7 bases align to TRBD2. Germline-derived CDR1 and CDR2 are ENHRY and SYGVKD. This CDR3 has 15 amino acids. The CDR3 DNA reads as TGTGCCATCAGTGATTTGCCGGGAGGAACAGATAAGCAGTATTTT. The encoded protein is CAISDLPGGTDKQYF.

This clonotype has ten or more counts. The chain couples TRBV5-5 to TRBJ2-7; D is possibly TRBD1 (5 bases). Germline V gene sequence: CDR1 SGHKS, CDR2 YYEKEE (reference sequence). The germline V and J ends were trimmed by 2 bases and 3 bases, with 12 bases remaining between them. The length of the CDR3 is 14 residues. The CDR3 DNA follows: TGTGCCAGCAGCTTCACTACGCAGGGCTACGAGCAGTACGTC. Encoded protein: CASSFTTQGYEQYV.

This clonotype was seen at least ten times. This chain joins TRBV12-3 or TRBV12-4 and TRBJ1-1; TRBD1 matches 8 bases. The CDR3 consists of 15 residues. V lost 5 bases, J lost 7 bases, and 12 bases stayed unmatched. The CDR3 DNA sequence: TGTGCCAGCAGTCCAGGACAGGGTTGGGATCTTGAAGCTTTCTTT. The encoded protein is CASSPGQGWDLEAFF.

This clonotype was detected ten times or more. The rearrangement links TRBV20-1 to TRBJ2-5; 7 bases are a match to TRBD1. V shed 5 bases, J shed 5 bases, and the junction held 17 bases outside the gene matches. The CDR3 is 16 amino acids. Germline CDR1 and CDR2: DFQATT and SNEGSKA (reference sequence). The CDR3 spells CSAGSGGSIWGETQYF. The CDR3 coding sequence is TGCAGTGCTGGTTCAGGGGGATCCATATGGGGGGAGACCCAGTACTTC.

This rearrangement joins TRBV10-2 to TRBJ1-4; 7 bases map to TRBD1. Germline lookup yields CDR1 WSHSY and CDR2 SAAADI. The CDR3 runs to 16 residues. The trim removed 0 bases at V and 4 bases at J, leaving 5 bases unmatched. CDR3 sequence: CASSESTWDSNEKLFF. As DNA, the CDR3 is TGCGCCAGCAGTGAGTCTACCTGGGACAGTAATGAAAAACTGTTTTTT.

This clonotype was counted ten times or more. The chain recombines TRBV3-1 with TRBJ2-3; 8 bases map to TRBD2. CDR1 LGHDT and CDR2 YNNKEL come from the germline V gene (reference sequence). The ends lost 6 bases at V and 0 bases at J; junction bases unmatched: 5. The CDR3 has 15 amino acids. The CDR3 protein is CASSSGTRSTDTQYF. The CDR3 region has the DNA TGTGCCAGCAGTTCCGGGACTAGAAGCACAGATACGCAGTATTTT.

This clonotype has at least ten counts. The V gene is TRBV5-1, the J gene TRBJ2-5; tentative D call: TRBD1 (6 bases). The germline V gene encodes CDR1 SGHRS and CDR2 YFSETQ. This CDR3 comprises 15 residues. V gave up 4 bases and J gave up 2 bases, with 15 bases separating them. CDR3 in amino acids: CASSPRGQLQETQYF. The DNA for the CDR3 is TGCGCCAGCAGCCCTCGAGGACAGTTACAAGAGACCCAGTACTTC.